This T cell receptor (beta chain) derives from a study of T cells in localized non-small cell lung cancer. General study results and limits: The study detected a median approximately 50 of the top 100 tumor clones in adjacent lung.

V was cut by 0 bases and J by 5 bases, with 6 bases left in between. The CDR3 totals 14 residues. CDR1 and CDR2 from the germline V gene are SGHDT and YYEEEE. Method: immunoSEQ multiplex PCR; TCRdb's copy keeps in-frame clones and lacks some. The sample includes some 39,000 clones, more than 75% seen only once; the top ten take about 37%. This clone was detected only a few times. Its antigen is currently unknown. The starting material was PBMCs, obtained before any cancer treatment. The rearrangement links TRBV5-6 to TRBJ1-6; D is ambiguous. This TCR derives from a woman aged 40 to 75 with stage II squamous cell lung carcinoma. This CDR3 reads CASSLGYNNSPLHF. The CDR3 bases are TGTGCCAGCAGCTTGGGATACAATAATTCACCCCTCCACTTT.